The clone carrying this T cell receptor (beta chain) was seen more than once but under ten times. This sample was taken from a study of T cells in Graves' hyperthyroidism and ophthalmopathy. The source material, RNA transcripts, was used to amplify TCR beta CDR3 regions. HTBI primers were the set used in a first-round RT-PCR of the TCR CDR3. TCRdb itself ran the multiplex PCR reads through MiXCR, one entry per CDR3 protein. The table includes about 600,000 distinct CDR3 sequences, around 15% detected once. Germline assignment: CDR1 KGHSH and CDR2 LQKENI. Deletions cut 3 bases from V and 0 bases from J, with 12 bases between. The CDR3 sequence is 15 residues long.

The chain has TRBV18 and TRBJ2-7; the D gene is possibly TRBD1 (6 bases). Sequenced sample: blood. The sequence came from a middle-aged woman with Graves' ophthalmopathy. CDR3 sequence: CASSPSLGGSYEQYF. The CDR3 DNA reads as TGTGCCAGCTCACCGAGTCTAGGGGGCTCCTACGAGCAGTACTTC.